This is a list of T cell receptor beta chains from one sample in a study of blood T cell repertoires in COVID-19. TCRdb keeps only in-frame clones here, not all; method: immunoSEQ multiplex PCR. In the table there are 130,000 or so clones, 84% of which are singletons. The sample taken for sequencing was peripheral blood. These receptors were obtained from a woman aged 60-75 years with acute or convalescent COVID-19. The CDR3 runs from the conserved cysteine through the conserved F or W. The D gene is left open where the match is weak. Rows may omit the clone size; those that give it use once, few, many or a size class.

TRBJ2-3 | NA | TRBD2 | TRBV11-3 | TGTGCCAGCAGCCCAACCAGCGGGGGGGCCGGAGATACGCAGTATTTT | CASSPTSGGAGDTQYF
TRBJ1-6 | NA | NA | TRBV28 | TGTGCCAGCAGTTTTCCCGTTGGAGGAAGGGAATCACCCCTCCACTTT | CASSFPVGGRESPLHF
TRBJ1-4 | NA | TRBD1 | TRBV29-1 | TGCAGCGTTGCGTCACAGGGGGGCACGAGTCAAGATGAAAAACTGTTTTTT | CSVASQGGTSQDEKLFF
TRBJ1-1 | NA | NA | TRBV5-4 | TGTGCCAGCAGCCATACAGGGATAGATACTGAAGCTTTCTTT | CASSHTGIDTEAFF
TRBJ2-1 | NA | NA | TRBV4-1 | TGCGCCAGCAGCCTTATGAGCTCCTACAATGAGCAGTTCTTC | CASSLMSSYNEQFF
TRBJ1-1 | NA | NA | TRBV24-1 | TGTGCCACCAGTGACTGGAGGAACACTGAAGCTTTCTTT | CATSDWRNTEAFF
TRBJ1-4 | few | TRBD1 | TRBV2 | TGTGCCAGCAGTCTTGGGACAGGGAAAGAAAAACTGTTTTTT | CASSLGTGKEKLFF
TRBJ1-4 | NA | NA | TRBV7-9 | TGTGCCAGCAGCTTAGTAAGCGTTAATGAAAAACTGTTTTTT | CASSLVSVNEKLFF
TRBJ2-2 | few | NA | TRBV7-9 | TGTGCCAGCAGCCCCCCCGGGGGGCACACCGGGGAGCTGTTTTTT | CASSPPGGHTGELFF
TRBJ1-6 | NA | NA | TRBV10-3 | TGTGCCATCGGGGACGGGGACTTTGCGCCCCTCCACTTT | CAIGDGDFAPLHF
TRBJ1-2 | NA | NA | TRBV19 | TGTGCCAGTAGTATGGGGCAGGGGCGGCTCTTGTATGGCTACACCTTC | CASSMGQGRLLYGYTF
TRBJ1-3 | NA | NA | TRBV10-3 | TGTGCCATCAGTGAGTACAGTAAATCTGGAAACACCATATATTTT | CAISEYSKSGNTIYF
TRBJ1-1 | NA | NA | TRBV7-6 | TGTGCCAGCAGCTTATTAACAGGGATGAACACTGAAGCTTTCTTT | CASSLLTGMNTEAFF
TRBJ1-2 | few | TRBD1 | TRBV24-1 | TGTGCCACCAGTTGGGTTGCCGGGACAGGTCACAATGGCTACACCTTC | CATSWVAGTGHNGYTF
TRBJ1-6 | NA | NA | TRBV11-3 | TGTGCCAGCAGCTTAGTGGGGGGATCAGATTCACCCCTCCACTTT | CASSLVGGSDSPLHF
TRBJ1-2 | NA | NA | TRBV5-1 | TGCGCCAGCAGCTTGGAAGAGGTCTCGAGCTATGGCTACACCTTC | CASSLEEVSSYGYTF
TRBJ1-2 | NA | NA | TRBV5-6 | TGTGCCAGCAGCTCGCCAAAATCGGGACACCATTTGGAAAACTATGGCTACACCTTC | CASSSPKSGHHLENYGYTF
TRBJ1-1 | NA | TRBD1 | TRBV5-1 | TGCGCCAGCAGTTTAGGACAGGCGCTAAACACTGAAGCTTTCTTT | CASSLGQALNTEAFF
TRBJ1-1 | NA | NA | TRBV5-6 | TGTGCCAGCAGCCTATTGAACACTGAAGCTTTCTTT | CASSLLNTEAFF
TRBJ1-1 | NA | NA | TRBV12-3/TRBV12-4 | TGTGCCATACGGTTCGGGGTAGAAGCTTTCTTT | CAIRFGVEAFF
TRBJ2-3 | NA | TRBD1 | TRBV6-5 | TGTGCCAGCAGCGGACGGGGACAGACAGATACGCAGTATTTT | CASSGRGQTDTQYF
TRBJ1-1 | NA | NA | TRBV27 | TGTGCCAGCAGTTTAGGTCTAAAAGGGGATACTGAAGCTTTCTTT | CASSLGLKGDTEAFF
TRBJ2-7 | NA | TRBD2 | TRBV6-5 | TGTGCCAGCAGTTACGGGCGGGGGGCCTACGAGCAGTACTTC | CASSYGRGAYEQYF
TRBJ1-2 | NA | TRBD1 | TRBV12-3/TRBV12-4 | TGTGCCAGCAGTCTGGACAGGTCTGGCTACACCTTC | CASSLDRSGYTF
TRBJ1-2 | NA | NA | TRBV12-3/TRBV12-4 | TGTGCCAGCAGTTTATCAGGGGTGGGTGGCTACACCTTC | CASSLSGVGGYTF
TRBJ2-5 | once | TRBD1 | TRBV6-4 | TGTGCCAGCAGTGCCGGGACAGGGGATGGGACCCAGTACTTC | CASSAGTGDGTQYF
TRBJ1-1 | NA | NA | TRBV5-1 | TGCGCCAGCAGCCGAAGTCCAACTCAGGGAATCGGAGACACTGAAGCTTTCTTT | CASSRSPTQGIGDTEAFF
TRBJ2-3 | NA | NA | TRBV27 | TGTGCCAGCAGCCCTAACCCCGGCGGAGATACGCAGTATTTT | CASSPNPGGDTQYF
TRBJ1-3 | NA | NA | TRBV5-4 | TGTGCCAGCAGCCAAGGAAACACCATATATTTT | CASSQGNTIYF
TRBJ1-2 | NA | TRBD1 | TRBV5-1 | TGCGCCAGCGACCGGACAGGGGCCAGTGGCTACACCTTC | CASDRTGASGYTF
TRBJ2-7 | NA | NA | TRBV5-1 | TGCGCCAGCAGCTTAAAGGACGGGATCTACGAGCAGTACTTC | CASSLKDGIYEQYF
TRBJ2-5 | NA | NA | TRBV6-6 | TGTGCCTCCTCGGGAGCCCAAGTCGAGACCCAGTACTTC | CASSGAQVETQYF
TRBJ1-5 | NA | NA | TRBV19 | TGTGCCAGTAGTATACGAGGCAATCAGCCCCAGCATTTT | CASSIRGNQPQHF
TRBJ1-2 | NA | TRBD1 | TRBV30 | TGTGCCTGGAGTGTTTTACAGGGGGCGGATGGCTACACCTTC | CAWSVLQGADGYTF
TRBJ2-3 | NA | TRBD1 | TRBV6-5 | TGTGCCAGCAGCCACCGGGGAAGGGACAGAGATACGCAGTATTTT | CASSHRGRDRDTQYF
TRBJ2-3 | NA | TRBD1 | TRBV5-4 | TGTGCCAGCAGCATTGCCGGACAGGGGAACACAGATACGCAGTATTTT | CASSIAGQGNTDTQYF
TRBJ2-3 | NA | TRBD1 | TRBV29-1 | TGCAGCGTTAGGACAGGGGGCTTGGATACGCAGTATTTT | CSVRTGGLDTQYF
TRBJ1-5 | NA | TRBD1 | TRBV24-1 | TGTGCCACCAGTGCCGGGACAGGGCATCAGCCCCAGCATTTT | CATSAGTGHQPQHF
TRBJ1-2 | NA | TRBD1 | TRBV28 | TGTGCCAGCAGTTCAGGACAGGGGCCCCTGAACTATGGCTACACCTTC | CASSSGQGPLNYGYTF
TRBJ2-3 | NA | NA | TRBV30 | TGTGCCTGTTCCCTAGAGTGGGGGCCCGGGGATACGCAGTATTTT | CACSLEWGPGDTQYF
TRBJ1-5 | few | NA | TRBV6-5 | TGTGCCAGCAGATCACTCGGGCAGCCCCAGCATTTT | CASRSLGQPQHF
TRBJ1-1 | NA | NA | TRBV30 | TGTGCCTGGGGTGGGGAGCAAGGAAACACTGAAGCTTTCTTT | CAWGGEQGNTEAFF
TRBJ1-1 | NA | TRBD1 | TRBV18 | TGTGCCAGCTCACCTCCAACGACAGGGATCAATGAAGCTTTCTTT | CASSPPTTGINEAFF
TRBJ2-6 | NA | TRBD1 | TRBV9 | TGTGCCAGCAGCGCTGACAGGGCTGGTTATGGGGCCAACGTCCTGACTTTC | CASSADRAGYGANVLTF
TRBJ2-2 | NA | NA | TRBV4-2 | TGTGCCAGCAGCCAAGTTCCCGCGAACACCGGGGAGCTGTTTTTT | CASSQVPANTGELFF
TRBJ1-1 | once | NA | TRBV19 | TGTGCCAGTAGTATCCTGGGAAGGGGCACTGAAGCTTTCTTT | CASSILGRGTEAFF
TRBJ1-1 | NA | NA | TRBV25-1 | TGTGCCAGCGGGGCTAGTGGAGTTTTGACTGAAGCTTTCTTT | CASGASGVLTEAFF
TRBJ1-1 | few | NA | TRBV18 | TGTGCCAGCTCACCAGAGACAGAAAGTGAAGCTTTCTTT | CASSPETESEAFF
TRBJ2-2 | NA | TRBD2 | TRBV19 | TGTGCCAGTAGTCCCCGGACTAGGTTTTGGACCGGGGAGCTGTTTTTT | CASSPRTRFWTGELFF
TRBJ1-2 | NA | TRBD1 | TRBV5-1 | TGCGCCAGCAGCTCGGGCAGGGGGTTGAACTATGGCTACACCTTC | CASSSGRGLNYGYTF
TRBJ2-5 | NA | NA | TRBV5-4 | TGTGCCAGCAGCGACGGCACGGGTGGAGAGACCCAGTACTTC | CASSDGTGGETQYF
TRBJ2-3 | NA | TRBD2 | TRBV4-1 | TGCGCCAGCAGCCAAGGCTATAGGCGGGGGATGACAGATACGCAGTATTTT | CASSQGYRRGMTDTQYF